The next 21 T cell receptor beta chains were all read from a single sample in a study of shared clonotypes between healthy human individuals. Clones were sequenced by immunoSEQ multiplex PCR, and TCRdb holds only the in-frame ones, with some missing. The top ten clones hold about 0.13% of a sample with roughly 2.6 million clones, approximately 92% of them seen once. Input material: naive CD4+ T cells sorted from blood. This sample's subset: CD45RA+ positively selected. The receptors originated from a man between 18 and 35 years old in good health.

The chain uses TRBV6-6 and TRBJ2-5; 7 positions match TRBD2. V lost 2 bases to trimming and J lost 6 bases; unmatched junction nucleotides: 6. The CDR3 contains 14 residues. CDR1 and CDR2 (germline): MNHNY, SVGAGI (reference sequence). The CDR3 DNA follows: TGTGCCAGCAGTTACGAGGGAGGGAGAAAGACCCAGTACTTC. This gives the protein CASSYEGGRKTQYF.

J is TRBJ2-7 and V is TRBV5-1, with 10 bases fitting TRBD2. The CDR3 length is 16 residues. Germline CDR1 is SGHRS and CDR2 is YFSETQ. The ends lost 0 bases at V and 5 bases at J; junction bases unmatched: 8. The CDR3 bases are TGCGCCAGCAGCTTGGGGCTAGCGGGGGCCGCGGACGAGCAGTACTTC. Amino acids: CASSLGLAGAADEQYF. Together with reference TRBV5-1 and TRBJ2-7, the CDR3 gives the full variable domain: KAGVTQTPRYLIKTRGQQVTLSCSPISGHRSVSWYQQTPGQGLQFLFEYFSETQRNKGNFPGRFSGRQFSNSRSEMNVSTLELGDSALYLCASSLGLAGAADEQYFGPGTRLTVT.

The chain uses TRBV13 and TRBJ2-7; TRBD2 aligns across 8 bases. The CDR3 sequence is 18 residues long. Germline CDR1 reads PRHDT; CDR2 reads FYEKMQ (reference sequence). V shed 1 base, J shed 1 base, and the junction held 12 bases outside the gene matches. The CDR3 sequence is CASSLVSLAATLSYEQYF. CDR3 coding DNA: TGTGCCAGCAGCTTAGTTTCACTAGCGGCTACCCTATCCTACGAGCAGTACTTC.

The chain uses TRBV6-4 and TRBJ2-1; a weak D match, TRBD2 (6 bases). CDR1 is MRHNA and CDR2 is SNTAGT in the germline V gene. V lost 0 bases and J 9 bases, leaving 18 bases between the germline ends. The length of the CDR3 is 16 residues. The CDR3 is CASSDSGSRKAGEQFF. The CDR3 coding sequence is TGTGCCAGCAGTGACTCGGGTAGCAGGAAAGCGGGTGAGCAGTTCTTC.

The rearrangement joins TRBV6-1 to TRBJ1-1, with TRBD1 identical over 10 bases. Per the germline V gene, CDR1 is MNHNS and CDR2 is SASEGT. Trimming took 2 bases from V and 5 from J; bases not matched to a gene: 5. The CDR3 has 15 amino acids. Here the CDR3 DNA reads TGTGCCAGCAGTGAAACGACAGGGGGCCTGACTGAAGCTTTCTTT. Translation: CASSETTGGLTEAFF.

The gene calls are TRBV6-5 and TRBJ2-5; D remains unclear. V lost 0 bases to trimming and J lost 7 bases, with 12 bases between them. The germline gives CDR1 MNHEY, CDR2 SVGAGI. The CDR3 covers 14 residues. The CDR3 reads CASSYSVAWSTQYF. For the CDR3, the DNA is TGTGCCAGCAGTTACTCGGTGGCCTGGTCGACCCAGTACTTC.

A note on this clone: The same CDR3 can be traced to other DNA sequences in this sample. The rearrangement uses TRBV6-5 and TRBJ2-3; D is unresolved. The CDR3 covers 11 residues. Deletions cut 5 bases from V and 5 bases from J, with 5 bases between. CDR1 and CDR2 from the germline V gene are MNHEY and SVGAGI. The CDR3 here is CASSQRDTQYF. Here the CDR3 DNA reads TGTGCCAGCAGTCAGAGAGATACGCAGTATTTT.

This clone was counted only a few times. Other nucleotide sequences in the sample specify the same CDR3. The rearrangement joins TRBV5-1 to TRBJ1-5; D gene ambiguous. This CDR3 is 14 amino acids long. Trimming left V 0 bases short and J 0 bases short, with 4 bases between. Germline V gene sequence: CDR1 SGHRS, CDR2 YFSETQ. CDR3 DNA: TGCGCCAGCAGCTTGGGAGGTAGCAATCAGCCCCAGCATTTT. Protein: CASSLGGSNQPQHF.

V usage is TRBV6-5 and J usage is TRBJ2-1; D ambiguous. CDR3 length equals 15 residues. CDR1 and CDR2 (germline): MNHEY, SVGAGI. The V and J ends lost 2 bases and 6 bases respectively, with 14 bases between them. The CDR3 spells CASSYPSVLGNEQFF. CDR3 nucleotides: TGTGCCAGCAGTTACCCCTCCGTCTTGGGCAATGAGCAGTTCTTC.

The chain is built from TRBV5-1 and TRBJ2-7, with D possibly TRBD2 on 5 matching bases. Trimming shortened V by 4 bases and J by 3 bases, and 11 bases separated the two germline ends. The germline gives CDR1 SGHRS, CDR2 YFSETQ. CDR3 length: 13 amino acids. CDR3 nucleotide sequence: TGCGCCAGCAGCACCGGGGTGAACTACGAGCAGTACTTC. Its translation is CASSTGVNYEQYF.

This chain joins TRBV7-2 and TRBJ2-7; 7 bases match TRBD2. The CDR3 runs 16 residues. V was clipped by 0 bases and J by 6 bases; unmatched bases: 11. Germline loops: CDR1 SGHTA, CDR2 FQGNSA. CDR3 nucleotides: TGTGCCAGCAGCTTAGCGCCTAGCGGAACAACCCCCGAGCAGTACTTC. Amino acids: CASSLAPSGTTPEQYF. Complete variable domain (other parts from reference TRBV7-2 and TRBJ2-7): GAGVSQSPSNKVTEKGKDVELRCDPISGHTALYWYRQSLGQGLEFLIYFQGNSAPDKSGLPSDRFSAERTGGSVSTLTIQRTQQEDSAVYLCASSLAPSGTTPEQYFGPGTRLTVT.

This clone was detected only a few times. The CDR3 region has the DNA TGTGCCAGCTCACCCCTAGACAGGGAAGGCTACACCTTC. Protein: CASSPLDREGYTF. This rearrangement joins TRBV18 to TRBJ1-2; 7 positions agree with TRBD1. The germline V gene encodes CDR1 KGHSH and CDR2 LQKENI. The trim removed 3 bases at V and 8 bases at J, leaving 6 bases unmatched. The CDR3 consists of 13 residues.

CDR3 nucleotide sequence: TGCGCCAGCAGTGCTCGGGACAGCCTCAATGGAAACACCATATATTTT. This gives the protein CASSARDSLNGNTIYF. The J gene is TRBJ1-3, the V gene TRBV10-2, with 7 bases matching TRBD1. The CDR3 totals 16 residues. From germline, CDR1 is WSHSY and CDR2 SAAADI. Unmatched junction bases numbered 9, after V lost 4 bases and J lost 3 bases.

The table lists this clone with a few counts. An end of the junction does not agree with germline; a read error may underlie this. The sample holds other DNA sequences that translate to the same CDR3. The chain employs TRBV7-7 and TRBJ1-6; D gene uncertain. The CDR3 has 13 amino acids. Germline V gene lookup returns CDR1 SSHAT and CDR2 FNYEAQ (reference sequence). In nucleotides, the CDR3 is TGTGCTAGCAGCTTAGCGCAGAATTCACCCCTCCACTTT. Residues: CASSLAQNSPLHF.

This chain connects TRBV27 to TRBJ2-7; the match to TRBD1 covers 10 bases. With 8 bases clipped from V and 2 bases from J, the junction kept 6 bases outside the gene matches. The CDR3 loop spans 14 amino acids. Germline CDR1 and CDR2: MNHEY and SMNVEV (reference sequence). The CDR3 region is CASRGQGEAYEQYF. The CDR3 coding sequence is TGTGCCAGCCGCGGACAGGGGGAGGCCTACGAGCAGTACTTC.

The chain has TRBV5-6 and TRBJ2-3, with D perhaps TRBD1 or TRBD2 (6 bases each). Germline V gene lookup returns CDR1 SGHDT and CDR2 YYEEEE. This CDR3 is 14 amino acids long. The V and J ends lost 4 bases and 1 base respectively, with 10 bases between them. The DNA of the CDR3 is TGTGCCAGCAGCCCCCGGGGGCGCACAGATACGCAGTATTTT. It encodes CASSPRGRTDTQYF.

The gene calls are TRBV2 and TRBJ2-1, with D unclear. V dropped 4 bases and J dropped 6 bases, with 7 bases sitting between them. CDR3 length equals 12 residues. Germline V gives CDR1 SNHLY, CDR2 FYNNEI. CDR3: CASSVDLNEQFF. CDR3 DNA: TGTGCCAGCAGTGTTGACCTCAATGAGCAGTTCTTC.

This rearrangement joins TRBV18 to TRBJ2-3, with TRBD2 matching 10 bases. The CDR3 extends over 15 amino acids. The germline CDR1 and CDR2 sequences are KGHSH and LQKENI. The V and J ends lost 4 bases and 2 bases, in that order; junction bases with no gene match: 3. DNA for the CDR3: TGTGCCAGCTCACTAGCGGGGGGACTCACAGATACGCAGTATTTT. It translates to CASSLAGGLTDTQYF.

This chain joins TRBV6-1 and TRBJ2-2; D gene ambiguous. The germline V gene encodes CDR1 MNHNS and CDR2 SASEGT. The V end was cut by 7 bases, the J end by 2 bases, with 11 bases between. There are 14 residues in the CDR3. The CDR3 loop reads CASTNPQNTGELFF. CDR3 DNA sequence: TGTGCCAGCACCAACCCGCAAAACACCGGGGAGCTGTTTTTT.

The chain is built from TRBV19 and TRBJ2-5; 8 bases are a match to TRBD1. Germline CDR1 is LNHDA and CDR2 is SQIVND (reference sequence). The CDR3 is 14 residues long. J was trimmed by 1 base and V by 4 bases; bases with no gene match: 2. The DNA of the CDR3 is TGTGCCAGTAGTACAGGGGGCATCCAAGAGACCCAGTACTTC. This gives the protein CASSTGGIQETQYF.

This sequence joins TRBV19 and TRBJ2-2, with TRBD2 as a possible D gene (6 bases). The CDR3 totals 16 residues. V was cut by 2 bases and J by 4 bases, with 14 bases left in between. Looked up from germline, CDR1 is LNHDA and CDR2 is SQIVND (reference sequence). The CDR3 DNA sequence: TGTGCCAGTAGTATACCCAGGCCGGGAGCCACCGGGGAGCTGTTTTTT. Protein: CASSIPRPGATGELFF.